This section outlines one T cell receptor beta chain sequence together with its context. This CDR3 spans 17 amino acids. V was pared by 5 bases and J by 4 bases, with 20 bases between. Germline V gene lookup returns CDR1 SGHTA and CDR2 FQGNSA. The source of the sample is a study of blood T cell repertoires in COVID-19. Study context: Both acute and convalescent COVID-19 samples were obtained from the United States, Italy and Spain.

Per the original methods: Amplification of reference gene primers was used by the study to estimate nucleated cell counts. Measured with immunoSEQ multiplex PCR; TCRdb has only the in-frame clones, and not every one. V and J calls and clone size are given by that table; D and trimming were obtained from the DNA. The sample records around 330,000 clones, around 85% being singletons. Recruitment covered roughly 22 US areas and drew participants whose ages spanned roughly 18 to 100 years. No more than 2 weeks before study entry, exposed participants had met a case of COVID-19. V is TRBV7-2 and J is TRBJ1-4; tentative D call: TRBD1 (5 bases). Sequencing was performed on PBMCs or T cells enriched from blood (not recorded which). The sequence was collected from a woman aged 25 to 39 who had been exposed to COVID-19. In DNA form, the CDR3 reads TGTGCCAGCAGCCCCGGAAGGGGCAGAGGTGGTAATGAAAAACTGTTTTTT. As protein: CASSPGRGRGGNEKLFF.